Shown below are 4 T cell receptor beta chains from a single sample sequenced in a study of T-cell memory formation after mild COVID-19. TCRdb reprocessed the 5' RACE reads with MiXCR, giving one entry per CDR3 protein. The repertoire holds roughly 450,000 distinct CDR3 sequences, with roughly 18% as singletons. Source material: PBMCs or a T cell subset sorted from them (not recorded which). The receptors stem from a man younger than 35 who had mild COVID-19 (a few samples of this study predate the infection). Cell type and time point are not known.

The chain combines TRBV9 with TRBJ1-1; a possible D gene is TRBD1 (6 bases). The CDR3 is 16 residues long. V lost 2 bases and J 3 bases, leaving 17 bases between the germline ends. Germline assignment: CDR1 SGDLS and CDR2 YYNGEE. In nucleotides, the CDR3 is TGTGCCAGCAGCGTTAGCGAACAGGGAGGCTACACTGAAGCTTTCTTT. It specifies CASSVSEQGGYTEAFF.

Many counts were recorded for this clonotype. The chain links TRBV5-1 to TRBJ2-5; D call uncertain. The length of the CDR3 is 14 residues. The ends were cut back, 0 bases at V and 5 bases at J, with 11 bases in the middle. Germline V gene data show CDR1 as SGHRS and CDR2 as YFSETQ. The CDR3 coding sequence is TGCGCCAGCAGCTTGGGTTTATGGATGGAGACCCAGTACTTC. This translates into CASSLGLWMETQYF.

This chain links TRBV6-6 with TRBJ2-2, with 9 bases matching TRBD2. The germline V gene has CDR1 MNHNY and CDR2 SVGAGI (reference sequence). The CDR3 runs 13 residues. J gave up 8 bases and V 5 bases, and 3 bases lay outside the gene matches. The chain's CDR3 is CASSLGLAGELFF. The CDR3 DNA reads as TGTGCCAGCAGTCTTGGACTAGCGGGGGAGCTGTTTTTT.

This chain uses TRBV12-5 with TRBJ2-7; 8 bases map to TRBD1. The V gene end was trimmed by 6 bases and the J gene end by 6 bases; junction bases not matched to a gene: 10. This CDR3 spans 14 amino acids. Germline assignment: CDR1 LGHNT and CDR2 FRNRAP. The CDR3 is CASGGQGGEGEQYF. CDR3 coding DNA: TGTGCTAGTGGCGGACAGGGAGGCGAAGGCGAGCAGTACTTC. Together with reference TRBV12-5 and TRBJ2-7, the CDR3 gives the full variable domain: DARVTQTPRHKVTEMGQEVTMRCQPILGHNTVFWYRQTMMQGLELLAYFRNRAPLDDSGMPKDRFSAEMPDATLATLKIQPSEPRDSAVYFCASGGQGGEGEQYFGPGTRLTVT.